This TCR beta chain is drawn from a study of blood T cell repertoires in COVID-19. In the study overall: Samples came from the United States, Italy and Spain, spanning acute and convalescent COVID-19.

The table came from immunoSEQ multiplex PCR; TCRdb's copy has only in-frame clones and leaves some out. The table includes about 490,000 clones, roughly 88% detected once. The CDR3 is 16 amino acids. The junction had 4 bases not matched to a gene; V was cut back by 4 bases and J by 0 bases. Germline V gives CDR1 SGHNT, CDR2 YYREEE (reference sequence). The V gene is TRBV5-4, the J gene TRBJ2-1, with 10 positions matching TRBD1. Sequences were obtained from peripheral blood. The source of this sequence is a human donor in a cohort sampled during active COVID-19. DNA of the CDR3: TGTGCCAGCAGCCGGGACAGGGGAGGCTCCTACAATGAGCAGTTCTTC. Protein product: CASSRDRGGSYNEQFF.